This T cell receptor (beta chain) was identified in a study of CD8 T cells in ankylosing spondylitis. Study-level points and caveats: Clones tied to disease were said to be significantly enriched in matched ankylosing spondylitis synovial fluid. There was a TCR beta motif, made of eight highly homologous variants, that appeared characteristic of ankylosing spondylitis blood. Disease-linked clones, CD8+, were relatively rare in peripheral blood.

TCRdb used MiXCR to reprocess the 5' RACE reads, holding one entry per CDR3 protein. Counted here are hundreds of thousands of distinct CDR3 sequences, around 17% occurring once; the ten biggest clones make up approximately 40%. This clonotype was observed a handful of times. Its antigen is not known. The CDR3 length is 17 residues. CDR1 and CDR2 (germline): DFQATT, SNEGSKA (reference sequence). The V gene end was trimmed by 0 bases and the J gene end by 1 base; junction bases not matched to a gene: 8. The sequencing sample was made of blood, either unsorted or a sorted T cell fraction (not recorded which). The sequence derives from a male donor with ankylosing spondylitis. This chain links TRBV20-1 with TRBJ1-5; 8 bases fit TRBD1. Written as DNA, the CDR3 is TGCAGTGCTAGAGACCCCATGACAGGGGAGAGCAATCAGCCCCAGCATTTT. Protein: CSARDPMTGESNQPQHF.